The clone carrying this T cell receptor (beta chain) was observed a few times. Its antigen is unknown. Trimming shortened V by 1 base and J by 4 bases, and 12 bases separated the two germline ends. Germline V gene sequence: CDR1 SGHDT, CDR2 YYEEEE. This CDR3 spans 15 amino acids. Primers included in the PCR were 60 Vbeta and 13 Jbeta primers. Measured with immunoSEQ multiplex PCR; TCRdb has only the in-frame clones, and not every one. Among under 200,000 clones listed, around 75% were seen once. This sample is drawn from a study of cytomegalovirus exposure and HLA in healthy donors. Whole-study results and caveats: Roughly uniform depth of sequencing across donors was assumed in presence/absence analyses. Accurate HLA-A and HLA-B prediction from TCR beta sequences was reported for most subjects.

This receptor was identified in a woman aged 25-40 years in good health and CMV-seronegative. V and J are TRBV5-6 and TRBJ2-4, with D unresolved. Input material: PBMCs. CDR3 in amino acids: CASSLSFLLKNIQYF. CDR3 in DNA: TGTGCCAGCAGCTTGTCCTTTTTACTGAAAAACATTCAGTACTTC.